The 26 T cell receptor beta chains listed next were all sequenced from one sample in a study of cytomegalovirus exposure and HLA in healthy donors. The PCR made use of 60 Vbeta and 13 Jbeta primers. Clones were read by immunoSEQ multiplex PCR, and TCRdb kept only the in-frame ones, dropping some. This table holds 110,000 to 150,000 clones, around a tenth found once. Input material: PBMCs. These receptors came from a male donor in good health and CMV-seronegative.

V usage is TRBV7-2 and J usage is TRBJ2-1; possible D gene TRBD1, 5 bases. CDR3 length equals 14 residues. V lost 5 bases to trimming and J lost 10 bases, with 18 bases between them. Germline V CDR1 and CDR2: SGHTA, FQGNSA. CDR3 protein: CASSAWGGSGEQFF. In DNA, the CDR3 is TGTGCCAGCAGCGCCTGGGGCGGATCGGGCGAGCAGTTCTTC.

This clone came up a few times. This chain links TRBV7-2 with TRBJ2-7, with TRBD2 identical over 9 bases. Per the germline V gene, CDR1 is SGHTA and CDR2 is FQGNSA. Unmatched junction bases numbered 10, after V lost 5 bases and J lost 2 bases. The CDR3 has 16 residues. CDR3 loop: CASSRFGASGTYEQYF. DNA of the CDR3: TGTGCCAGCAGCCGTTTTGGGGCTAGCGGGACCTACGAGCAGTACTTC.

The table lists this clone with a few counts. V and J are TRBV4-1 and TRBJ2-7; 9 nucleotides align to TRBD2. This CDR3 contains 17 residues. Germline loops: CDR1 MGHRA, CDR2 YSYEKL. After removal of 4 bases from V and 5 bases from J, the junction contained 15 bases not matched to a gene. For the CDR3, the DNA is TGCGCCAGCAGCCGCCACGTGGCGGGAGGGCCCACGGACGAGCAGTACTTC. The encoded protein is CASSRHVAGGPTDEQYF.

This clone was observed a few times. The chain links TRBV6-1 to TRBJ2-7, with TRBD2 matching 7 bases. Germline V lookup: CDR1 MNHNS, CDR2 SASEGT. The CDR3 has 15 residues. Unmatched junction bases numbered 8, after V lost 4 bases and J lost 2 bases. The CDR3 spells CASSGTRGFPYEQYF. The CDR3, as DNA: TGTGCCAGCAGTGGTACGCGGGGGTTCCCCTACGAGCAGTACTTC.

The rearrangement uses TRBV2 and TRBJ1-4; 10 bases fit TRBD1. The CDR3 is 15 residues long. CDR1 SNHLY and CDR2 FYNNEI come from the germline V gene. Losses at the gene ends were 7 bases for V and 4 bases for J; bases not matched to a gene: 6. CDR3 nucleotides: TGTGCCAGCACAGGGGACAGGGGAAATAATGAAAAACTGTTTTTT. Its protein is CASTGDRGNNEKLFF.

Only a few counts were recorded for this clone. The J gene is TRBJ1-5, the V gene TRBV13; weak D call: TRBD1 (6 bases). The V end was cut by 0 bases, the J end by 4 bases, with 7 bases between. Germline assignment: CDR1 PRHDT and CDR2 FYEKMQ (reference sequence). This CDR3 contains 14 residues. This chain's CDR3 is CASSLGQGNQPQHF. The DNA for the CDR3 is TGTGCCAGCAGCTTAGGCCAGGGGAATCAGCCCCAGCATTTT.

V is TRBV7-9 and J is TRBJ1-2, with TRBD1 as a possible D gene (5 bases). CDR1 is SEHNR, CDR2 FQNEAQ, per germline (reference sequence). V lost 5 bases to trimming and J lost 4 bases, with 11 bases between them. The CDR3 totals 13 residues. CDR3 nucleotide sequence: TGTGCCAGCAGCCCCCGACAGCTCTATGGCTACACCTTC. This translates into CASSPRQLYGYTF.

The rearrangement links TRBV29-1 to TRBJ2-7; D is unresolved. Germline V gives CDR1 SQVTM, CDR2 ANQGSEA. The CDR3 runs 14 residues. V lost 1 base, J lost 0 bases, and 10 bases lay in between. The CDR3 loop is CSVEVGFGSYEQYF. The DNA of the CDR3 is TGCAGCGTTGAAGTGGGCTTCGGCTCCTACGAGCAGTACTTC.

This clone came up a few times. Other DNA sequences in the same sample also yield this CDR3. The chain uses TRBV5-1 and TRBJ2-7; no reliable D call. The CDR3 loop spans 12 amino acids. Between the trimmed V and J ends, which lost 7 bases and 1 base, there was a span of 9 bases. Germline assignment: CDR1 SGHRS and CDR2 YFSETQ. The CDR3 loop reads CASASESYEQYF. CDR3 DNA sequence: TGCGCCAGCGCGTCCGAGTCCTACGAGCAGTACTTC.

This clone was picked up a small number of times. The chain joins TRBV5-1 to TRBJ1-4; TRBD1 aligns across 8 bases. CDR1 is SGHRS and CDR2 is YFSETQ in the germline V gene. This CDR3 comprises 16 residues. Unmatched junction bases numbered 12, after V lost 7 bases and J lost 4 bases. CDR3 sequence (DNA): TGCGCCAGCTCCGCCCTTGACAGGGGAAATAATGAAAAACTGTTTTTT. It yields the protein CASSALDRGNNEKLFF.

The chain carries TRBV5-1 and TRBJ2-7; 7 bases are a match to TRBD2. CDR3 length: 15 residues. CDR1 and CDR2 from the germline V gene are SGHRS and YFSETQ. V was pared by 3 bases and J by 2 bases, with 8 bases of the junction left unmatched. The CDR3 nucleotides are TGCGCCAGCAGCTCCGTTAGCGGGCCGACCTACGAGCAGTACTTC. It is translated as CASSSVSGPTYEQYF.

This clone was counted a few times. The chain has TRBV6-6 and TRBJ2-7, with 8 bases identical to TRBD1. The CDR3 totals 14 residues. CDR1 is MNHNY and CDR2 is SVGAGI in the germline V gene (reference sequence). The junction had 6 bases not matched to a gene; V was cut back by 3 bases and J by 5 bases. CDR3 amino acids: CASSYTQGANEQYF. The CDR3 DNA is TGTGCCAGCAGTTATACCCAGGGGGCGAACGAGCAGTACTTC.

The rearrangement joins TRBV5-1 to TRBJ2-2; TRBD1 agrees at 11 bases. The CDR3 contains 15 residues. Germline values: CDR1 SGHRS, CDR2 YFSETQ. J was trimmed by 7 bases and V by 4 bases; bases with no gene match: 6. The CDR3: CASSAGQGAVGELFF. Written as DNA, the CDR3 is TGCGCCAGCAGCGCCGGACAGGGGGCGGTCGGGGAGCTGTTTTTT.

This clone has just a few counts. The genes are TRBV6-5 and TRBJ1-5; TRBD1 agrees at 7 bases. Germline values: CDR1 MNHEY, CDR2 SVGAGI. V lost 5 bases to trimming and J lost 5 bases; unmatched junction nucleotides: 3. This CDR3 has 13 residues. The CDR3 sequence: CASSIDRDQPQHF. CDR3 in DNA: TGTGCCAGCAGTATCGACAGGGATCAGCCCCAGCATTTT.

J is TRBJ2-1 and V is TRBV27, with 10 bases matching TRBD2. The CDR3 runs 17 residues. Germline V gene data show CDR1 as MNHEY and CDR2 as SMNVEV (reference sequence). The V segment lost 3 bases and the J segment 4 bases; nucleotides outside the gene matches: 9. This CDR3 is CASSFFLAGVRYNEQFF. In DNA, the CDR3 is TGTGCCAGCAGTTTCTTTCTAGCGGGGGTTCGTTACAATGAGCAGTTCTTC.

This chain uses TRBV14 with TRBJ2-6; D may be TRBD1 (5 bases). Germline CDR1 SGHDN, CDR2 FVKESK. This CDR3 has 16 residues. V dropped 3 bases and J dropped 1 base, with 10 bases sitting between them. DNA of the CDR3: TGTGCCAGCAGCCAGATTGACAGTTCTGGGGCCAACGTCCTGACTTTC. Translated: CASSQIDSSGANVLTF.

The rearrangement uses TRBV27 and TRBJ2-5, with TRBD2 matching over 11 bases. The tail of the sequence fits TRBJ2-7 better, so the J call may be wrong. The CDR3 totals 15 residues. Germline loops: CDR1 MNHEY, CDR2 SMNVEV (reference sequence). The CDR3 DNA sequence: TGTGCCAGTTCCAAAGGGACTAGCGGTACCTACGAGCAGTACTTC. This encodes CASSKGTSGTYEQYF.

The J gene is TRBJ2-7, the V gene TRBV7-9; D not resolved. Trimming took off 6 bases at V and 5 bases at J, with 11 bases between the two ends. The germline CDR1 and CDR2 sequences are SEHNR and FQNEAQ (reference sequence). There are 12 residues in the CDR3. The CDR3 reads CASSRRSDEQYF. CDR3 nucleotide sequence: TGTGCCAGCAGTAGGCGGTCGGACGAGCAGTACTTC.

The chain is built from TRBV7-9 and TRBJ2-5; 7 bases are shared with TRBD2. The CDR3 runs to 15 residues. CDR1 is SEHNR, CDR2 FQNEAQ, per germline (reference sequence). V was pared by 5 bases and J by 5 bases, with 11 bases of the junction left unmatched. CDR3 protein: CASSLPAGRLETQYF. The CDR3 DNA reads as TGTGCCAGCAGCCTTCCAGCGGGGAGGCTGGAGACCCAGTACTTC.

V gene TRBV6-5 combines with J gene TRBJ2-3; possibly TRBD1 for D (5 bases). There are 14 residues in the CDR3. The germline CDR1 and CDR2 sequences are MNHEY and SVGAGI. V lost 6 bases, J lost 2 bases, and 12 bases lay in between. CDR3 nucleotide sequence: TGTGCCAGCAGCAAGACAGAGACCACAGATACGCAGTATTTT. It codes for CASSKTETTDTQYF.

This clone appeared a few times. The V gene is TRBV7-8, the J gene TRBJ2-1; TRBD2 matches at 11 bases. From germline, CDR1 is SGHVS and CDR2 FQNEAQ. V dropped 4 bases and J dropped 0; count of bases not matched to a gene: 5. The CDR3 contains 17 residues. CDR3 sequence: CASSSGLAGYSYNEQFF. CDR3 in DNA: TGTGCCAGCAGCTCCGGACTAGCGGGTTACTCCTACAATGAGCAGTTCTTC.

This clone was found a few times. The chain couples TRBV11-3 to TRBJ2-5, with 12 bases aligning to TRBD2. The germline CDR1 and CDR2 sequences are SGHNT and YENEEA. The V gene end was trimmed by 5 bases and the J gene end by 4 bases; junction bases not matched to a gene: 11. The CDR3 consists of 17 residues. CDR3 sequence reads: CASSQTYGLAGSETQYF. The CDR3 nucleotides read TGTGCCAGCAGCCAGACCTACGGACTAGCGGGGTCAGAGACCCAGTACTTC. Combining the CDR3 with reference TRBV11-3 and TRBJ2-5 gives the whole variable domain EAGVVQSPRYKIIEKKQPVAFWCNPISGHNTLYWYLQNLGQGPELLIRYENEEAVDDSQLPKDRFSAERLKGVDSTLKIQPAELGDSAVYLCASSQTYGLAGSETQYFGPGTRLLVL.

The chain recombines TRBV5-5 with TRBJ2-3; 7 bases fit TRBD2. The CDR3 covers 18 residues. CDR1 is SGHKS and CDR2 is YYEKEE in the germline V gene (reference sequence). V shed 0 bases, J shed 0 bases, and the junction held 10 bases outside the gene matches. CDR3 region: CASSLVSGIVYSTDTQYF. The CDR3, as DNA: TGTGCCAGCAGCTTGGTCAGCGGGATTGTATACAGCACAGATACGCAGTATTTT.

This clone was observed a handful of times. The chain employs TRBV7-9 and TRBJ2-3; 8 bases are shared with TRBD1. The CDR3 runs to 14 residues. Germline V CDR1 and CDR2: SEHNR, FQNEAQ (reference sequence). V lost 5 bases and J lost 1; bases outside the gene matches: 2. CDR3 coding DNA: TGTGCCAGCAGCCCACAGGGGGGCACAGATACGCAGTATTTT. Amino acids: CASSPQGGTDTQYF.

V is TRBV7-2 and J is TRBJ2-7; D not resolved. This CDR3 region has 11 residues. V lost 2 bases and J lost 3, with 2 bases in between. Germline V gene lookup returns CDR1 SGHTA and CDR2 FQGNSA. The CDR3 loop is CASSLYYEQYF. The CDR3, as DNA: TGTGCCAGCAGCTTATACTACGAGCAGTACTTC.

This clone was recorded a few times. This chain connects TRBV14 to TRBJ2-2; 11 bases match TRBD1. The CDR3 spans 17 residues. With 0 bases clipped from V and 3 bases from J, the junction kept 3 bases outside the gene matches. The germline V gene has CDR1 SGHDN and CDR2 FVKESK. CDR3 nucleotides: TGTGCCAGCAGCCAAGAACGGACAGGGGGCTACACCGGGGAGCTGTTTTTT. Its translation: CASSQERTGGYTGELFF.